This TCR beta chain was obtained from a study of a mutant IDH1 vaccine in newly diagnosed glioma (dated by TCRdb to 2020 to 2023). For the wider study: Vaccination started 4-6 weeks after radiotherapy alone, or was given together with temozolomide cycles in the groups whose treatment included chemotherapy. Of the approximately 29 treated patients, approximately 60% were male and approximately 40% were female, and a mean age of roughly 41 years was recorded. Prior to enrollment, standard therapy consisting of radiotherapy alone, temozolomide alone, or radiochemotherapy with temozolomide had been administered to patients, with the combination being received by most patients. The week-35 safety follow-up was designated visit V12, and the week-47 end of study was designated visit V13. Peripheral blood was drawn at six visits: V03 (baseline), V05, V07, V10, V12 and V13. For exploratory analyses, longitudinal TCRB deep sequencing was carried out in about 26 treated patients wherever samples were available. What the work shows at the level of the full study, not this receptor alone: PBMC samples for TCRB deep sequencing were selected based on availability. No apparent relationship was observed between pseudoprogression and alterations in the top peripheral T cell clonotypes detected by TCRB sequencing. Immune responses induced by the vaccine were seen in around 94% of patients across multiple MHC alleles. The authors noted that analyses of patient blood samples could not be reproduced because of sample limitations.

Libraries came from the immunoSEQ multiplex PCR assay. Rearranged TCR beta chain sequences were amplified using the hsTCRB Kit according to the manufacturer's protocol. An Illumina MiSeq was used to sequence the TCRB libraries. From the authors' description of their analysis: The kit vendor's proprietary platform handled demultiplexing, trimming and gene mapping. Imported from immuneACCESS, the table was reduced by TCRdb to in-frame sequences with V and J called. These copies leave out some clones; in studies compared against another copy, an unresolved V gene accounts for under half, and the cause of the remainder is not known. The DNA was the basis for D and trimming; V, J and clone size are from that table. The sample table contains roughly 43,000 clones; only one count was recorded for around 82% of them. Roughly a sixth of the sample belongs to the ten largest clones. This clone was seen a handful of times. The clone's antigen remains unknown. No base quality information exists; no much larger clone differs at one position.

Looking up the germline V gene yields CDR1 SGHRS and CDR2 YFSETQ. The CDR3 has 16 amino acids, counting the end cysteine and phenylalanine. Only the CDR3 portion is preserved as DNA: 48 bases, with reading frame beginning at the first base. Trimming takes 2 bases off V and 3 bases off J; junction bases not matched to a gene: 6. The time point label, as the study defines it: week 47, end of study. Every vaccine dose consisted of 300 ug of a 20-mer mutant IDH1 peptide in Montanide, administered subcutaneously together with topical imiquimod. Across visits V03 through V10, patients got a total of eight vaccinations, given in weeks 1, 3, 5, 7, 11, 15, 19 and 23. Newly diagnosed WHO grade 3 or 4 IDH1-mutant astrocytomas showing loss of nuclear ATRX were present in the donors. The samples were drawn from NOA16, a multicentre, single-arm, open-label phase I trial in Germany that tested a mutant IDH1 peptide vaccine in humans for the first time. Genomic DNA for TCRB sequencing was extracted from EDTA blood using the DNeasy Blood and Tissue Kit.

This TCR came from a man younger than 30 with glioma. Some clones in this sample may be carry-over from other donors' samples. Recombination linked TRBV5-1 to TRBJ2-7; 12 bases in the middle match TRBD2. The input for sequencing was PBMCs, taken from a glioma patient whose treatment included an IDH1 peptide vaccine. Read as DNA, the sequence is TGCGCCAGCAGCTTCCCCGGGACTAGCGGGCGCTACGAGCAGTACTTC. The encoded protein is CASSFPGTSGRYEQYF.